The rows below give T cell receptor beta chains drawn from one sample of a study of cytomegalovirus exposure and HLA in healthy donors. The method was immunoSEQ multiplex PCR; TCRdb's version includes in-frame clones alone and lacks a portion of them. The sample includes roughly 100,000 clones, about 70% of them seen just once. The specimen sequenced was PBMCs. Receptors originate from a boy younger than 18 in good health and CMV-seronegative. Each CDR3 is given with its conserved first and last residue. A D gene is named only where the DNA matches it firmly. Clone size is not always given. Where it is, it says once, few, many or a class for expanded clones.

j_gene: TRBJ2-7; abundance: NA; d_gene: NA; v_gene: TRBV2; CDR3aa: CASSEGRGIYEQYF; CDR3nt: TGTGCCAGCAGTGAGGGCAGGGGCATCTACGAGCAGTACTTC
j_gene: TRBJ2-5; abundance: NA; d_gene: NA; v_gene: TRBV7-9; CDR3aa: CASSFRTLPETQYF; CDR3nt: TGTGCCAGCAGCTTCCGTACTTTGCCGGAGACCCAGTACTTC
j_gene: TRBJ1-2; abundance: NA; d_gene: TRBD1; v_gene: TRBV19; CDR3aa: CASSPDRVTNYGYTF; CDR3nt: TGTGCCAGTAGTCCGGACAGGGTCACTAACTATGGCTACACCTTC
j_gene: TRBJ2-1; abundance: NA; d_gene: TRBD2; v_gene: TRBV7-6; CDR3aa: CASSLDPAGGIREQFF; CDR3nt: TGTGCCAGCAGCTTAGACCCAGCGGGGGGGATCCGTGAGCAGTTCTTC
j_gene: TRBJ2-5; abundance: NA; d_gene: TRBD1; v_gene: TRBV29-1; CDR3aa: CSGGQGAKTQYF; CDR3nt: TGCAGCGGCGGACAGGGGGCGAAGACCCAGTACTTC
j_gene: TRBJ2-2; abundance: NA; d_gene: NA; v_gene: TRBV30; CDR3aa: CAWRRGGELFF; CDR3nt: TGTGCCTGGAGAAGAGGCGGGGAGCTGTTTTTT
j_gene: TRBJ2-3; abundance: NA; d_gene: TRBD2; v_gene: TRBV28; CDR3aa: CASSFRSGADTQYF; CDR3nt: TGTGCCAGCAGTTTCAGAAGCGGGGCAGATACGCAGTATTTT
j_gene: TRBJ2-3; abundance: NA; d_gene: NA; v_gene: TRBV7-2; CDR3aa: CASSTTSFWTDTQYF; CDR3nt: TGTGCCAGCAGCACGACTAGTTTTTGGACAGATACGCAGTATTTT
j_gene: TRBJ2-7; abundance: few; d_gene: TRBD2; v_gene: TRBV6-1; CDR3aa: CASSEASGSSYEQYF; CDR3nt: TGTGCCAGCAGTGAAGCTAGCGGGAGCTCCTACGAGCAGTACTTC
j_gene: TRBJ1-1; abundance: NA; d_gene: TRBD1; v_gene: TRBV27; CDR3aa: CASSLDRVAKNTEAFF; CDR3nt: TGTGCCAGCAGTCTCGACAGGGTAGCCAAGAACACTGAAGCTTTCTTT
j_gene: TRBJ1-5; abundance: NA; d_gene: NA; v_gene: TRBV6-1; CDR3aa: CASSDLTTTLQDYSNQPQHF; CDR3nt: TGTGCCAGCAGTGACCTTACTACTACTTTACAGGATTATAGCAATCAGCCCCAGCATTTT
j_gene: TRBJ2-7; abundance: NA; d_gene: TRBD2; v_gene: TRBV9; CDR3aa: CASSGGLAGNSYEQYF; CDR3nt: TGTGCCAGCAGCGGGGGACTAGCGGGAAACTCCTACGAGCAGTACTTC
j_gene: TRBJ2-1; abundance: NA; d_gene: NA; v_gene: TRBV28; CDR3aa: CASRRPLLENEQFF; CDR3nt: TGTGCCAGCCGGCGTCCCCTCCTGGAGAATGAGCAGTTCTTC
j_gene: TRBJ1-4; abundance: NA; d_gene: NA; v_gene: TRBV25-1; CDR3aa: CASSESAGGNEKLFF; CDR3nt: TGTGCCAGCAGTGAATCTGCCGGGGGTAATGAAAAACTGTTTTTT
j_gene: TRBJ1-2; abundance: NA; d_gene: NA; v_gene: TRBV6-5; CDR3aa: CASSYSSAAWDYGYTF; CDR3nt: TGTGCCAGCAGTTACTCTTCGGCGGCCTGGGACTATGGCTACACCTTC
j_gene: TRBJ1-5; abundance: NA; d_gene: TRBD1; v_gene: TRBV5-1; CDR3aa: CASSTTGGSNQPQHF; CDR3nt: TGCGCCAGCAGCACCACAGGGGGGAGCAATCAGCCCCAGCATTTT
j_gene: TRBJ1-2; abundance: once; d_gene: NA; v_gene: TRBV6-1; CDR3aa: CASSEQTPYGYTF; CDR3nt: TGTGCCAGCAGTGAACAGACACCCTATGGCTACACCTTC
j_gene: TRBJ2-1; abundance: NA; d_gene: TRBD2; v_gene: TRBV28; CDR3aa: CASSSGGLEVGEQFF; CDR3nt: TGTGCCAGCAGTTCGGGGGGACTAGAGGTGGGTGAGCAGTTCTTC
j_gene: TRBJ2-7; abundance: NA; d_gene: NA; v_gene: TRBV30; CDR3aa: CAWSRANEQYF; CDR3nt: TGTGCCTGGAGCCGAGCAAACGAGCAGTACTTC
j_gene: TRBJ2-5; abundance: NA; d_gene: NA; v_gene: TRBV5-1; CDR3aa: CASRGSRGGETQYF; CDR3nt: TGCGCCAGCAGGGGCTCGAGGGGGGGAGAGACCCAGTACTTC
j_gene: TRBJ1-2; abundance: NA; d_gene: NA; v_gene: TRBV5-5; CDR3aa: CASSLAEGANYGYTF; CDR3nt: TGTGCCAGCAGCTTGGCGGAGGGAGCTAACTATGGCTACACCTTC
j_gene: TRBJ2-7; abundance: once; d_gene: NA; v_gene: TRBV29-1; CDR3aa: CSVEEGRGGEQYF; CDR3nt: TGCAGCGTTGAAGAAGGTAGAGGGGGCGAGCAGTACTTC
j_gene: TRBJ1-1; abundance: NA; d_gene: NA; v_gene: TRBV28; CDR3aa: CASSLAGAMNTEAFF; CDR3nt: TGTGCCAGCAGTTTAGCTGGAGCAATGAACACTGAAGCTTTCTTT
j_gene: TRBJ2-2; abundance: once; d_gene: NA; v_gene: TRBV4-1; CDR3aa: CASSQGMIQGGGTGELFF; CDR3nt: TGCGCCAGCAGCCAAGGAATGATCCAGGGGGGAGGCACCGGGGAGCTGTTTTTT
j_gene: TRBJ2-3; abundance: NA; d_gene: TRBD2; v_gene: TRBV2; CDR3aa: CASIWAGEGDTQYF; CDR3nt: TGTGCCAGCATTTGGGCGGGAGAGGGGGATACGCAGTATTTT
j_gene: TRBJ1-1; abundance: NA; d_gene: TRBD1; v_gene: TRBV28; CDR3aa: CASTYRGEGNTEAFF; CDR3nt: TGTGCCAGCACTTACAGGGGCGAAGGGAACACTGAAGCTTTCTTT
j_gene: TRBJ2-1; abundance: few; d_gene: TRBD1; v_gene: TRBV6-4; CDR3aa: CARGDRGSRAGGPVGFF; CDR3nt: TGTGCCAGGGGGGACAGGGGGAGTAGAGCGGGAGGACCCGTGGGGTTCTTC